The clone carrying this T cell receptor (beta chain) has a handful of counts. Its specificity is not known. It was one heparinised blood draw, averaging about 0.12 L, that each donor gave. As every portion of the isolated RNA was reverse transcribed, the sequencing read expressed TCRB transcripts. The assay was immunoSEQ multiplex PCR, and TCRdb's table has in-frame clones only and misses some. The repertoire consists of about 340,000 clones, with approximately 13% occurring once and the leading ten covering 0.015%. The CDR3 is 15 amino acids. Germline V CDR1 and CDR2: SGHTA, FQGNSA. The V and J ends lost 1 base and 10 bases respectively, with 19 bases between them. This record comes from a study of beta chain features in type 1 diabetes. Study-wide findings and caveats: TCRB CDR3 length was moderately but significantly reduced in all four CD4+ subsets of Type 1 diabetes patients. Sequencing used cDNA, and cells with high TCR expression could therefore be over-represented.

This receptor was taken from a woman aged 18-35 years with type 1 diabetes. This rearrangement joins TRBV7-2 to TRBJ1-2; TRBD1 is a possible D gene (6 bases). Specimen: naive CD4+ T cells from blood. CDR3: CASSLVTVSGAAYTF. The CDR3 nucleotides are TGTGCCAGCAGCTTAGTTACGGTGTCAGGGGCAGCCTACACCTTC.